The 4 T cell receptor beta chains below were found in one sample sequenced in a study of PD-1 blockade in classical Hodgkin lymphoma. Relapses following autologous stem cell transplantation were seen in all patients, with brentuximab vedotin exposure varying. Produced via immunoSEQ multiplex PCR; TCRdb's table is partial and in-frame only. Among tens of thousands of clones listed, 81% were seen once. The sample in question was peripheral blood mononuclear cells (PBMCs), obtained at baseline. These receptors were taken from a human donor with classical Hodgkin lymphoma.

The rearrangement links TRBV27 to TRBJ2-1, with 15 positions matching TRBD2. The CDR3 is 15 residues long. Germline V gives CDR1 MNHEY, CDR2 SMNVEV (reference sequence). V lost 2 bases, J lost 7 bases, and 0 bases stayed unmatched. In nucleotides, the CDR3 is TGTGCCAGCAGTTTAGGGACTAGCGGGAGGAATGAGCAGTTCTTC. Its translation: CASSLGTSGRNEQFF.

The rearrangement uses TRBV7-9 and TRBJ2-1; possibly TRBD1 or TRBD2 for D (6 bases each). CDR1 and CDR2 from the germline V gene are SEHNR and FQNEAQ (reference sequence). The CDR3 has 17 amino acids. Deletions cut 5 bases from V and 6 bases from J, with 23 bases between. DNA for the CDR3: TGTGCCAGCAGCGGGGGGCTAGCGAGAGTCTGGAGCAATGAGCAGTTCTTC. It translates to CASSGGLARVWSNEQFF.

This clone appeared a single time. The CDR3 sequence is CASSAEGQGYEQYF. CDR3 DNA sequence: TGTGCCAGCAGTGCCGAGGGACAGGGTTACGAGCAGTACTTC. The chain employs TRBV27 and TRBJ2-7; TRBD1 agrees at 9 bases. The CDR3 covers 14 residues. V was clipped by 5 bases and J by 4 bases; unmatched bases: 6. Germline CDR1 is MNHEY and CDR2 is SMNVEV (reference sequence).

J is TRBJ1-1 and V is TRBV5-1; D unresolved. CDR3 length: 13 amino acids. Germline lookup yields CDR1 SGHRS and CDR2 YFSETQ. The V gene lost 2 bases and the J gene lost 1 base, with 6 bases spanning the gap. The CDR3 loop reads CASSFGGNTEAFF. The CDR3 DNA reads TGCGCCAGCAGCTTTGGCGGGAACACTGAAGCTTTCTTT.